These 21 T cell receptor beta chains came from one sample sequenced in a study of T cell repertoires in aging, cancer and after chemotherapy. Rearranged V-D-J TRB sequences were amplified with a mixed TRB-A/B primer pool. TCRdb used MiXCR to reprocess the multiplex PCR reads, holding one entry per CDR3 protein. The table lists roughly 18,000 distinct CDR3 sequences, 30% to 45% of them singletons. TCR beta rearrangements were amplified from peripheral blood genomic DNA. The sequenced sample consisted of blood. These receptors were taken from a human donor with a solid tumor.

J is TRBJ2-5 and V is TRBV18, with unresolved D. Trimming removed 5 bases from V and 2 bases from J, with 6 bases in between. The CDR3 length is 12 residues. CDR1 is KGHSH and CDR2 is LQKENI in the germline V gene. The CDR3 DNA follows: TGTGCCAGCTCAACGACACAAGAGACCCAGTACTTC. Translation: CASSTTQETQYF.

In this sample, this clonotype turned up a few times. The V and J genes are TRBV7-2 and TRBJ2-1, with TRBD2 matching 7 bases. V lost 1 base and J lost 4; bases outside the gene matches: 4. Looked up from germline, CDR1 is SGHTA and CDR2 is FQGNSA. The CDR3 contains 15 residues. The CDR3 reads CASSLGAGVYNEQFF. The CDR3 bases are TGTGCCAGCAGCTTAGGCGCGGGAGTATACAATGAGCAGTTCTTC.

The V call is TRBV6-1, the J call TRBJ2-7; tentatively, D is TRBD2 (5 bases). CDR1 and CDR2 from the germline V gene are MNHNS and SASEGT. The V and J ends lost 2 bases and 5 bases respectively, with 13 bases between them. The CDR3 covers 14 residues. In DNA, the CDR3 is TGTGCCAGCAGTGAAAGGGATAGCGTCGACGAGCAGTACTTC. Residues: CASSERDSVDEQYF.

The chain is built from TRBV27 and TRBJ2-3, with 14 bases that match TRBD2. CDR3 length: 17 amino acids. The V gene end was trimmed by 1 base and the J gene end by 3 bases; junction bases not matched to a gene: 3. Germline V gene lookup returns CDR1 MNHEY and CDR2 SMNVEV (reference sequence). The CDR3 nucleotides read TGTGCCAGCAGTTTATTCGGACTAGCGGGAGGAACAGATACGCAGTATTTT. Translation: CASSLFGLAGGTDTQYF.

Here the CDR3 reads CASSSNTGGYEQYF. CDR3 nucleotides: TGCGCCAGCAGCTCGAACACAGGGGGCTACGAGCAGTACTTC. The chain has TRBV5-1 and TRBJ2-7; the match to TRBD1 covers 8 bases. Germline CDR1 SGHRS, CDR2 YFSETQ. V dropped 3 bases and J dropped 3; count of bases not matched to a gene: 5. The CDR3 length is 14 residues. The variable domain in full, completed from reference TRBV5-1 and TRBJ2-7, reads KAGVTQTPRYLIKTRGQQVTLSCSPISGHRSVSWYQQTPGQGLQFLFEYFSETQRNKGNFPGRFSGRQFSNSRSEMNVSTLELGDSALYLCASSSNTGGYEQYFGPGTRLTVT.

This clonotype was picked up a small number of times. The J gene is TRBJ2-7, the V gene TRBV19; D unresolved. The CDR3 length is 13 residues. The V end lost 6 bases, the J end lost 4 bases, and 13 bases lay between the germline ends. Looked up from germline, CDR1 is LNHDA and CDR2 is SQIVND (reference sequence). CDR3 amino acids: CASRDLGGYEQYF. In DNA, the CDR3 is TGTGCCAGTAGGGACCTGGGTGGTTACGAGCAGTACTTC.

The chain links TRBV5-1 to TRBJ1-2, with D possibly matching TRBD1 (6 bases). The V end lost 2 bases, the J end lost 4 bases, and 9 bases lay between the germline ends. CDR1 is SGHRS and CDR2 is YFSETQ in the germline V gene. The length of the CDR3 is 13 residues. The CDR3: CASSLGGTYGYTF. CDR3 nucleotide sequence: TGCGCCAGCAGCTTAGGGGGGACCTATGGCTACACCTTC. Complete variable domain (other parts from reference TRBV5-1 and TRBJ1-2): KAGVTQTPRYLIKTRGQQVTLSCSPISGHRSVSWYQQTPGQGLQFLFEYFSETQRNKGNFPGRFSGRQFSNSRSEMNVSTLELGDSALYLCASSLGGTYGYTFGSGTRLTVV.

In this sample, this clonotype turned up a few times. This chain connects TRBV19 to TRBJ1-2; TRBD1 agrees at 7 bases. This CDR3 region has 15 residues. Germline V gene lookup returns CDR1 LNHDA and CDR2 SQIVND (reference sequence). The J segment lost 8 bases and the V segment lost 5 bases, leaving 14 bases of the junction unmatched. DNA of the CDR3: TGTGCCAGTAGTCAACTCGGGACAGCCAACGGGGGCTACACCTTC. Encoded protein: CASSQLGTANGGYTF. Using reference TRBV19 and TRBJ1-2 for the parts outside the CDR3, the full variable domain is DGGITQSPKYLFRKEGQNVTLSCEQNLNHDAMYWYRQDPGQGLRLIYYSQIVNDFQKGDIAEGYSVSREKKESFPLTVTSAQKNPTAFYLCASSQLGTANGGYTFGSGTRLTVV.

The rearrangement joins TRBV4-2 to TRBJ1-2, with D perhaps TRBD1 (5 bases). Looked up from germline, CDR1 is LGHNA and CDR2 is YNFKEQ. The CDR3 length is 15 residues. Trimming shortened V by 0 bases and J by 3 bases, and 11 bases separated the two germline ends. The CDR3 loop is CASSQDPGDYYGYTF. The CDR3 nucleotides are TGTGCCAGCAGCCAAGACCCGGGGGACTACTATGGCTACACCTTC.

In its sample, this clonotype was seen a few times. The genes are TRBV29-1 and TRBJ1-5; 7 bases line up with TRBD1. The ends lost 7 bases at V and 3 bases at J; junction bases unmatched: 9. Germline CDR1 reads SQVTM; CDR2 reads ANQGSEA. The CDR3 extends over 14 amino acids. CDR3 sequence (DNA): TGCAGCGCCTCGGGGACAGACCCCAATCAGCCCCAGCATTTT. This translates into CSASGTDPNQPQHF.

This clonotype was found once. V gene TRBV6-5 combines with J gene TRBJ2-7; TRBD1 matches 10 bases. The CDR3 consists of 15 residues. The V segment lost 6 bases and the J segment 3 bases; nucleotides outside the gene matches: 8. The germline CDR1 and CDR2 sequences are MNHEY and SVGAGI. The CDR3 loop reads CASSRRTGGSYEQYF. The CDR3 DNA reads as TGTGCCAGCAGCCGCAGGACAGGGGGGAGCTACGAGCAGTACTTC.

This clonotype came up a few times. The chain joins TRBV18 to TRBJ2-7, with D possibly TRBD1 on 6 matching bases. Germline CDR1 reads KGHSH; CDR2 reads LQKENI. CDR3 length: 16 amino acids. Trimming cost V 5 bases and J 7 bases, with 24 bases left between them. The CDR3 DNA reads TGTGCCAGCTCAGGACTGGACAGCCTCACGTTAAGTGAGCAGTACTTC. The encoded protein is CASSGLDSLTLSEQYF.

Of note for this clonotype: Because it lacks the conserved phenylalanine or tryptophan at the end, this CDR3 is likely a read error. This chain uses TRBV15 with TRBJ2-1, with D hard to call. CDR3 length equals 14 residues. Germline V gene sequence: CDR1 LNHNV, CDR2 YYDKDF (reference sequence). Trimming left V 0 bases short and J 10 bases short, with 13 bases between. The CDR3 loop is CATSRDLVRLEQFL. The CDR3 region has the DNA TGTGCCACCAGCAGAGATCTGGTGAGGCTCGAGCAGTTCTTG.

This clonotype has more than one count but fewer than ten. Here the CDR3 DNA reads TGTGCCAGCAGCTTATTCCAGGGGGAAGAGACCCAGTACTTC. Its translation is CASSLFQGEETQYF. V usage is TRBV13 and J usage is TRBJ2-5, with 7 nucleotides matching TRBD1. Germline V gene data show CDR1 as PRHDT and CDR2 as FYEKMQ (reference sequence). The ends lost 2 bases at V and 3 bases at J; junction bases unmatched: 3. The CDR3 extends over 14 amino acids.

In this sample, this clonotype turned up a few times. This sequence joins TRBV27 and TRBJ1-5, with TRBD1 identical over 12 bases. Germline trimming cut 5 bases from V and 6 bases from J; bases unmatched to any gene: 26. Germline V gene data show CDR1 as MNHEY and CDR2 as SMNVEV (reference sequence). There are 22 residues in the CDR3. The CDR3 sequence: CASSTIWICLGQGAGGRQPQHF. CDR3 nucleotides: TGTGCCAGCAGTACCATATGGATATGTTTGGGACAGGGGGCAGGAGGACGTCAGCCCCAGCATTTT.

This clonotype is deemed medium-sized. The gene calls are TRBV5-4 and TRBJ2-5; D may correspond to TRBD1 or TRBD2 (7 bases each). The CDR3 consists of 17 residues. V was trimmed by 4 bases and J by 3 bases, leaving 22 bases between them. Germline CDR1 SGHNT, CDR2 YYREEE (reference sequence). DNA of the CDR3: TGTGCCAGCAGCCCTACGGGGGGACAGCGGCAAAAAGAGACCCAGTACTTC. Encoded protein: CASSPTGGQRQKETQYF.

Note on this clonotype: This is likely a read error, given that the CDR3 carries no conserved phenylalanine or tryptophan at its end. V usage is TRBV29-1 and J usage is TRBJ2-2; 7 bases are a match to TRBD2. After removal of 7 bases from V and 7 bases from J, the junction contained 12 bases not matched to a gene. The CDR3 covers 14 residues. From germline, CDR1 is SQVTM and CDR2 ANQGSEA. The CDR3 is CSAVGAGVNGELFV. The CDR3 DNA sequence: TGCAGCGCTGTCGGCGCGGGAGTTAACGGGGAGCTGTTTGTT.

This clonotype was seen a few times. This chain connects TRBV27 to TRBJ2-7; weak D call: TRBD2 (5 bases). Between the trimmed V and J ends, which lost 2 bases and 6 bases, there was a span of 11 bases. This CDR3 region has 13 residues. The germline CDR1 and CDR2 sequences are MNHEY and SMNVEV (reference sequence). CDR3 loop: CASSLSLAGEQYF. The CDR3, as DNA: TGTGCCAGCAGTTTAAGCCTAGCAGGCGAGCAGTACTTC.

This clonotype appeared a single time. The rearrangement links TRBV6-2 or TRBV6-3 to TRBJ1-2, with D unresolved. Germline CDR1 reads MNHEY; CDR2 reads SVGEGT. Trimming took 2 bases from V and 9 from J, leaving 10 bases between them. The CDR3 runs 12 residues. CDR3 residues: CASSYPEWCYTF. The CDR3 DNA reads TGTGCCAGCAGTTACCCGGAATGGTGCTACACCTTC.

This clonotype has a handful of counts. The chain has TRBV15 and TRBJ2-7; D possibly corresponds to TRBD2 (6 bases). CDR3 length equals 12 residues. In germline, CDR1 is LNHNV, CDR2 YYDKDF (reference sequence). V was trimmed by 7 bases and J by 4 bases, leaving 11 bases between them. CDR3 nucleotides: TGTGCCACCATGGCAGGGAGGTACGAGCAGTACTTC. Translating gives CATMAGRYEQYF.

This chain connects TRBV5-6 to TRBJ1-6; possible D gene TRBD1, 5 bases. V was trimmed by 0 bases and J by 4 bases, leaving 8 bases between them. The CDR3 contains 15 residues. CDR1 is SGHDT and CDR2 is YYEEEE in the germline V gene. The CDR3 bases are TGTGCCAGCAGCTTGGCGGGGGGGTATAATTCACCCCTCCACTTT. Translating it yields CASSLAGGYNSPLHF.